This T cell receptor beta chain was sequenced for a study of OX40 agonist ivuxolimab in advanced cancers. At the level of the study: Aged about 20 to 80 with a mean of about 60 years, they were 82.7% male. Study-wide results and limits: Normalized T-cell clonal expansion was also low in some nonresponders.

Between the trimmed V and J ends, which lost 10 bases and 5 bases, there was a span of 21 bases. In germline, CDR1 is LNHDA, CDR2 SQIVND (reference sequence). This CDR3 spans 15 amino acids. Using immunoSEQ multiplex PCR, the repertoire was profiled, and TCRdb retains in-frame clones only, with some absent. The table has fewer than 80,000 clones, about 90% seen once; the top ten hold 13% to 15%. Peripheral blood came from all dose cohorts at three timepoints. With respect to this clone: The antigen is undetermined.

This sequence joins TRBV19 and TRBJ1-5; D unclear. The origin of this receptor is an adult with an advanced solid tumor such as melanoma, head and neck, liver or kidney cancer. The material sequenced was CD4+ or CD8+ T cells sorted from blood, taken in a trial of the OX40 agonist ivuxolimab. The CDR3 nucleotides read TGTGCCACCTCCAGCTGGAGGGTCCAACATCAGCCCCAGCATTTT. Residues: CATSSWRVQHQPQHF.